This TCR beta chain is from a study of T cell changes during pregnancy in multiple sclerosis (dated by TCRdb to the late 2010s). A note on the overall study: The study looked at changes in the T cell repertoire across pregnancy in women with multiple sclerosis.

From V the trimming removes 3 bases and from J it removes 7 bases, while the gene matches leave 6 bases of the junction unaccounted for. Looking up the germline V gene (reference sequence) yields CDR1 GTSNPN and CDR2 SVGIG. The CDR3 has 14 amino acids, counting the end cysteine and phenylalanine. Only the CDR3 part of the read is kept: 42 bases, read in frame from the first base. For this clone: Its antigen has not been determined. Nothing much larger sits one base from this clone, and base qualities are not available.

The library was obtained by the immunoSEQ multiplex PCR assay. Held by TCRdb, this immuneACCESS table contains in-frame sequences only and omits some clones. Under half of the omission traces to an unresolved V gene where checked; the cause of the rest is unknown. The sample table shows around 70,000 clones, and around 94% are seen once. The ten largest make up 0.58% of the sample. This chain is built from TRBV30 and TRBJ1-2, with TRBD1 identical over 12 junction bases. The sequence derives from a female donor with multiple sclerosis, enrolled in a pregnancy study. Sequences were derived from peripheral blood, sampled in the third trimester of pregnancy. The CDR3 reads CAWRRDRGPIGYTF. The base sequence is TGTGCCTGGAGGAGGGACAGGGGGCCGATTGGCTACACCTTC.